This TCR beta chain is drawn from a study of blood T cell repertoires in COVID-19. The protocol was immunoSEQ multiplex PCR, while the TCRdb copy is restricted to in-frame clones and leaves out a portion. Of around 430,000 clones in the sample, around 89% were seen once. The CDR3 spans 15 residues. V lost 4 bases, J lost 0 bases, and 4 bases stayed unmatched. Germline V gene lookup returns CDR1 SGHDT and CDR2 YYEEEE. Patients in Seattle were enrolled during active infection, then followed longitudinally. The V gene is TRBV5-6, the J gene TRBJ2-3; 8 bases line up with TRBD2. The origin of this receptor is a woman in her 50s with COVID-19, enrolled during active disease. The source material was peripheral blood. CDR3 sequence (DNA): TGTGCCAGCAGCCTTAGCGGGGTTAGCACAGATACGCAGTATTTT. Translating it yields CASSLSGVSTDTQYF.